This T cell receptor (beta chain) stems from a study of graft-versus-host responses after intestinal transplantation (dated by TCRdb to about 2021). A note on the overall study: Multivisceral, liver-intestinal, or isolated intestinal transplants were received by the recipients. All recipients received anti-thymocyte globulin induction followed by maintenance tacrolimus and steroids for approximately 3 years. Bulk TCR-beta CDR3 sequencing was used to track graft-versus-host and host-versus-graft alloreactive T cell clones in the graft, circulation and bone marrow after intestinal transplantation. Alloreactive clones were identified by sequencing pre-transplant mixed lymphocyte reaction products and comparing them with unstimulated pre-transplant donor and recipient T cells. Of the roughly 26 intestinal transplant recipients enrolled in the cohort, one of whom was a retransplant, a few patients without pretransplant specimens were excluded. Donor T cell macrochimerism was defined as a peak of at least 4% donor T cells among recipient peripheral blood mononuclear cells. Instead of going to the commercial service, samples from a few later patients were sequenced in-house on an Illumina MiSeq and processed with MiXCR.

This specimen's time point label, per the study, means: cells obtained before transplantation from donor or recipient. CD3+CD4+ and CD3+CD8+ populations were FACS-sorted from unstimulated pre-transplant donor and recipient cells taken from spleen or lymph nodes. Summary of the overall study and its limitations: Early after transplant, peak levels of circulating GvH clones were found to be associated with declines in HvG clones. The relatively low number and heterogeneity of intestinal transplant patients limited the conclusions. GvH clones turned up in recipient bone marrow, with some appearing earlier in ileal mucosa or blood, a pattern consistent with an intestinal mucosal origin. In the allografts of patients with donor T cell macrochimerism, GvH to HvG T cell clonal ratios were high.

Between the V and J ends, shortened by 1 base and 8 bases respectively, the junction contains 11 bases. Including cysteine and phenylalanine, the CDR3 has 13 amino acids. The entry retains the CDR3 DNA only, 39 bases that are in frame from base 1. CDR1 and CDR2, per the germline V gene, are LGHNA and YNFKEQ. Details on this clone: This clone's antigen is unknown. One base away there is no much larger clone; base qualities are not given.

Library generation was performed with the immunoSEQ multiplex PCR assay. For most patients, genomic DNA was isolated with the Qiagen DNeasy Blood and Tissue Kit and shipped frozen to Adaptive Biotechnologies for TCR sequencing. For most patients, high-throughput TCR-beta CDR3 sequencing of genomic DNA was performed by Adaptive Biotechnologies. The paper's data handling went like this. Adaptive's ImmunoSEQ software supplied the TCR sequencing data for roughly 17 patients, while MiXCR and VDJtools were used to process a few other patients. CD4 versus CD8 sorting errors were corrected by removing sequences found in both subsets at a frequency ratio below 5:1. CDR3 nucleotide sequences shared between donor and recipient were removed because the origin of such sequences could not be assigned. To be classed as alloreactive, a clone needed at least 2-fold expansion over unstimulated cells and a minimum CFSE-low frequency of 0.002% (template counts) or 0.001% (read counts). Clones detected in sequenced pre-transplant spleen, lymph node, or MLR CFSE-low populations of the donor or recipient were defined as mappable. Cumulative frequency of alloreactive clones was calculated as a percentage of all sequences weighted by copy number. What TCRdb holds here is the immuneACCESS table cut down to in-frame rearrangements. Part of the clones is not present; checked against another copy, under half of the missing clones reflect an unresolved V gene, and the others are unexplained. That table furnishes V, J and clone size, whereas the DNA furnished D and trimming. For this sample there are 90,000 to 95,000 clones; over 80% appear just once. Of the sample, around 0.49% is held by the ten largest clones.

The source was unstimulated CD8+ T cells sorted from spleen or lymph node cells, collected before intestinal transplant. The sequence was collected from a human donor who received an intestinal transplant. The rearranged segments are TRBV4-2 and TRBJ1-2; TRBD1 is perhaps the D gene, given 5 matching bases. The DNA sequence reads TGTGCCAGCAGCCAAGGGGGGGACGGAGGCTACACCTTC. Its coded protein is CASSQGGDGGYTF.